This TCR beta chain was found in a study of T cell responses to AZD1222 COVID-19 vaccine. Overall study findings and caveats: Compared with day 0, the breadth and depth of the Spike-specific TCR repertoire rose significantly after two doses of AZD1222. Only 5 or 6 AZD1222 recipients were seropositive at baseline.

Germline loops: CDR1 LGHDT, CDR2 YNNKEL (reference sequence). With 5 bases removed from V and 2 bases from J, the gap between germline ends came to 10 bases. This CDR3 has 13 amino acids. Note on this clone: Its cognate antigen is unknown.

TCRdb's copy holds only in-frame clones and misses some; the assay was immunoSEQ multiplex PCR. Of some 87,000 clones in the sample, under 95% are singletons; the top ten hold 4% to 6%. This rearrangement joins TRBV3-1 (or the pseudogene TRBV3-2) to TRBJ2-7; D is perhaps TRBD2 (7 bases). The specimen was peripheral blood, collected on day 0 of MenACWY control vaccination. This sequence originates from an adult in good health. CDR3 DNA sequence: TGTGCCAGCAGCGAGGGGGGGGCCTACGAGCAGTACTTC. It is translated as CASSEGGAYEQYF.